A selection of T cell receptor beta chains follows, all from one sample in a study of identical twins. TCRdb processed the 5' RACE reads anew with MiXCR; each CDR3 protein has one entry. The sample includes 350,000 to 450,000 distinct CDR3 sequences, approximately 17% of them seen just once. Sample: naive T cells sorted from blood. These receptors all come from a man aged 45-65 years in good health. Both conserved end residues are part of each CDR3. The D gene is left open where the match is weak. Clone size, where shown, is once, few, many, or a class for clones that have expanded.

V	J	D	size	DNA	CDR3
TRBV10-3	TRBJ2-7	NA	many	TGTGCCATCAGTCCTCAGGACAATTACGAGCAGTACTTC	CAISPQDNYEQYF
TRBV29-1	TRBJ2-5	NA	many	TGCAGCGTTGAAAGTCGCAGGGAAGAGACCCAGTACTTC	CSVESRREETQYF
TRBV20-1	TRBJ1-5	NA	NA	TGCAGTGCTAGAGTTATCAGGGGTCAAAGCAATCAGCCCCAGCATTTT	CSARVIRGQSNQPQHF
TRBV6-6	TRBJ1-6	NA	many	TGTGCCGTGGTAGGGAACTTTAATTCACCCCTCCACTTT	CAVVGNFNSPLHF
TRBV7-2	TRBJ1-4	NA	NA	TGTGCCAGCAGCCAAATCTTCAAAGAAAAACTGTTTTTT	CASSQIFKEKLFF
TRBV5-1	TRBJ1-1	NA	few	TGCGCCAGCAGCTTAAGGTTTGGGAACACTGAAGCTTTCTTT	CASSLRFGNTEAFF
TRBV9	TRBJ2-1	NA	NA	TGTGCCAGCAGCGTATTACTAGGCTCCTACAATGAGCAGTTCTTC	CASSVLLGSYNEQFF
TRBV10-2	TRBJ2-5	TRBD1	many	TGCGCCAGCAGCCGGACAGGGGGCTTCGGGGAGACCCAGTACTTC	CASSRTGGFGETQYF
TRBV6-1	TRBJ2-4	NA	many	TGTGCCAGCAGTGAAATTGGTCTAGCCAAAAACATTCAGTACTTC	CASSEIGLAKNIQYF
TRBV11-2	TRBJ1-3	TRBD1	few	TGTGCCAGCAGCCGAACAACCTACGGGACAGGGATTGGAGACACCATATATTTT	CASSRTTYGTGIGDTIYF
TRBV7-2	TRBJ2-5	TRBD2	NA	TGTGCCAGCAGCTTGCAGCGGGAGGTTGGGACCCAGTACTTC	CASSLQREVGTQYF
TRBV4-3	TRBJ2-2	NA	NA	TGCGCCAGCAGCCAAGCTGTGGGTCAGGACACCGGGGAGCTGTTTTTT	CASSQAVGQDTGELFF
TRBV7-2	TRBJ1-1	NA	few	TGTGCCAGCAGCTTAGCATGGGGAACGTCTGTAGCTTTCTTT	CASSLAWGTSVAFF
TRBV9	TRBJ2-1	TRBD2	NA	TGTGCCAGCAGCGGAGGACTAGCGCGGAGCTCCTACAATGAGCAGTTCTTC	CASSGGLARSSYNEQFF
TRBV5-1	TRBJ2-1	NA	few	TGCGCCAGCAGCTCAGGTATGGCGACCTACAATGAGCAGTTCTTC	CASSSGMATYNEQFF
TRBV27	TRBJ1-3	NA	NA	TGTGCCAGCAGTTTAGGCCTGGGGAACACCATATATTTT	CASSLGLGNTIYF
TRBV20-1	TRBJ1-1	NA	few	TGCAGTGCTAGAGAACCCCTACTTCCTGAAGCTTTCTTT	CSAREPLLPEAFF
TRBV25-1	TRBJ1-1	NA	NA	TGTGCCAGTGGGGTGAACACTGAAGCTTTCTTT	CASGVNTEAFF
TRBV7-9	TRBJ2-1	NA	many	TGTGCCAGCAGCCCATTGACAGGAGAATACAATGAGCAGTTCTTC	CASSPLTGEYNEQFF
TRBV4-3	TRBJ2-3	TRBD2	NA	TGCGCCAGCAGCCAAGAAGGCACTAGCGTGTCAGATACGCAGTATTTT	CASSQEGTSVSDTQYF
TRBV11-2	TRBJ2-6	NA	many	TGTGCCAGCAGCTCACAGGGTTCTGGGGCCAACGTCCTGACTTTC	CASSSQGSGANVLTF
TRBV15	TRBJ2-3	NA	many	TGTGCCACCAGCAGAGCAACAGATACGCAGTATTTT	CATSRATDTQYF
TRBV9	TRBJ2-2	NA	NA	TGTGCCAGCAGCGCAAGCGTACTTCGGCTAAACACCGGGGAGCTGTTTTTT	CASSASVLRLNTGELFF
TRBV9	TRBJ2-5	NA	NA	TGTGCCAGCAGCATTAATCGAGGGGGGGCCCAAGAGACCCAGTACTTC	CASSINRGGAQETQYF
TRBV30	TRBJ1-4	NA	many	TGTGCCTGGAGTGATGGCCTGACTGAAAAACTGTTTTTT	CAWSDGLTEKLFF
TRBV18	TRBJ1-6	TRBD1	few	TGTGCCAGCTCCTACGGACAGGGGGCTTATTCACCCCTCCACTTT	CASSYGQGAYSPLHF
TRBV10-2	TRBJ2-7	TRBD2	many	TGCGCCAGCAGTGAGCGGGGCGGGGGTCCCCTTTACGAGCAGTACTTC	CASSERGGGPLYEQYF
TRBV4-2	TRBJ2-7	TRBD1	NA	TGTGCCAGCAGCATCCCGGGACAGGGGGCCTACGAGCAGTACTTC	CASSIPGQGAYEQYF
TRBV20-1	TRBJ2-7	NA	many	TGCAGTGCTAGGGGCGGGGGCCTCTCCTACGAGCAGTACTTC	CSARGGGLSYEQYF
TRBV11-2	TRBJ2-7	NA	few	TGTGCCAGCAGCTTAGTTATTAACGTGGGGTACCACGAGCAGTACTTC	CASSLVINVGYHEQYF
TRBV20-1	TRBJ2-3	TRBD2	few	TGCAGTATGGTAGCGGGAGCAGAAGATACGCAGTATTTT	CSMVAGAEDTQYF
TRBV7-8	TRBJ2-7	NA	few	TGTGCCAGCAGCTTAGGGCAGCGAGGCGAGCAGTACTTC	CASSLGQRGEQYF
TRBV13	TRBJ2-7	NA	few	TGTGCCAGCAGCCGGAATCAGGGAAGTTACGAGCAGTACTTC	CASSRNQGSYEQYF
TRBV4-1	TRBJ2-5	NA	NA	TGCGCCAGCAGCCAAGCCCCGGGAATAGAGACCCAGTACTTC	CASSQAPGIETQYF
TRBV10-3	TRBJ2-3	NA	many	TGTGCCATCAGTGAGCAGGCAGGGGCGGATACGCAGTATTTT	CAISEQAGADTQYF
TRBV27	TRBJ2-7	TRBD2	many	TGTGCCAGCACCCGAGCGGGAGGCGGTAACGAGCAGTACTTC	CASTRAGGGNEQYF
TRBV21-1	TRBJ2-7	NA	many	TGTGCCAGCGTCATCACTAGCGGCTCCTACGAGCAGTACTTC	CASVITSGSYEQYF
TRBV15	TRBJ1-1	NA	few	TGTGCCACCAGCAGCGAAACGGGCCACATTATGATGGATGAAGCTTTCTTT	CATSSETGHIMMDEAFF
TRBV10-3	TRBJ1-5	NA	few	TGTGCCATCAGTGAGAGGGGGGGCGCAGGGCAGCCCCAGCATTTT	CAISERGGAGQPQHF
TRBV25-1	TRBJ2-7	NA	NA	TGTGCCAGCAGTGAATATCCCCAGGGGACCCAAAATTCCTACGAGCAGTACTTC	CASSEYPQGTQNSYEQYF
TRBV7-2	TRBJ2-5	NA	many	TGTGCCAGCAGCTTAGGGGGGGGCAGGGGTCTTCGGGAGACCCAGTACTTC	CASSLGGGRGLRETQYF
TRBV4-3	TRBJ2-5	NA	NA	TGCGCCAGCAGCCAAGGCCCCCTAGCGGACAGCCAAGAGACCCAGTACTTC	CASSQGPLADSQETQYF
TRBV18	TRBJ2-7	NA	many	TGTGCCAGCTCACCACGCCAGGGATCCTACGAGCAGTACTTC	CASSPRQGSYEQYF
TRBV20-1	TRBJ2-1	TRBD2	few	TGCAGTGCTCGACCTAAAGCGGGGGGACCTTATTCCTACTCCTACAATGAGCAGTTCTTC	CSARPKAGGPYSYSYNEQFF
TRBV4-3	TRBJ1-5	NA	NA	TGCGCCAGCAGCCAAGAAGTCAACAGCAATCAGCCCCAGCATTTT	CASSQEVNSNQPQHF
TRBV29-1	TRBJ1-4	NA	few	TGCAGCGTTGAAGCTGGGGCTAAAAGACAACTGTTTTTT	CSVEAGAKRQLFF
TRBV11-2	TRBJ2-5	NA	few	TGTGCCAGCAGCGCCCGGGTGTCGAGCAGCCAAGAGACCCAGTACTTC	CASSARVSSSQETQYF
TRBV5-1	TRBJ2-7	TRBD1	many	TGCGCCAGCAGCGCCTGGACAGGGGAAAGTTCCTACGAGCAGTACTTC	CASSAWTGESSYEQYF
TRBV2	TRBJ1-1	NA	many	TGTGCCAGCACCGTCATTCTCGGTGGTTTCACTGAAGCTTTCTTT	CASTVILGGFTEAFF
TRBV7-9	TRBJ1-6	NA	NA	TGTGCCAGCAGCTTAAAATGGGAGAGGTGGTATAATTCACCCCTCCACTTT	CASSLKWERWYNSPLHF
TRBV12-3/TRBV12-4	TRBJ2-5	NA	many	TGTGCCAGCAGTTCCCTGGACTTGGAGACCCAGTACTTC	CASSSLDLETQYF
TRBV12-3/TRBV12-4	TRBJ2-1	NA	few	TGTGCCAGCACCCGGGCCTACCGGGGGAATGAGCAGTTCTTC	CASTRAYRGNEQFF
TRBV5-1	TRBJ2-1	TRBD1	NA	TGCGCCAGCAGCAGGACACAGGGGAACTCCTACAATGAGCAGTTCTTC	CASSRTQGNSYNEQFF
TRBV12-3/TRBV12-4	TRBJ2-7	TRBD2	NA	TGTGCCAGCAGCCCTAGCGGGAGGGGTGGCGAGCAGTACTTC	CASSPSGRGGEQYF
TRBV1	TRBJ2-7	NA	many	TGCACCAGCAGCCAGGCTCATTGGACTAGCGGGAGTCGCGACGAGCAGTACTTC	CTSSQAHWTSGSRDEQYF
TRBV5-5	TRBJ2-1	NA	NA	TGTGCCAGCAGCTTGGGTTGGGGTGACAATGAGCAGTTCTTC	CASSLGWGDNEQFF
TRBV4-1	TRBJ2-5	TRBD2	NA	TGCGCCAGCAGCCTTGCGGGACTAGCGGTGGAAGAGACCCAGTACTTC	CASSLAGLAVEETQYF